These T cell receptor beta chains were read from a single sample in a study of cytomegalovirus exposure and HLA in healthy donors. The table came from immunoSEQ multiplex PCR; TCRdb's copy has only in-frame clones and leaves some out. The data show 100,000 to 150,000 clones, 80% seen once. Sequencing was done on a sample of PBMCs. All receptors derive from a man in his thirties or forties in good health and CMV-seronegative. Each CDR3 is given with its conserved first and last residue. The order of the fields is J gene, D gene, V gene, clone size, CDR3 protein, CDR3 DNA. The D gene is left open where the match is weak. Size is stated for part of the rows, as once, few or many counts, or as a class when the clone is expanded.

TRBJ2-2 | NA | TRBV12-2 | NA | CASRSGPSAGTGELFF | TGTGCAAGTCGCTCCGGACCAAGCGCGGGCACCGGGGAGCTGTTTTTT
TRBJ2-7 | TRBD2 | TRBV7-9 | few | CASSSGTSPEQYF | TGTGCCAGCAGTTCCGGGACTAGCCCCGAGCAGTACTTC
TRBJ2-5 | TRBD2 | TRBV11-3 | NA | CASSLGRATSAKETQYF | TGTGCCAGCAGCTTAGGGAGGGCGACTAGCGCTAAAGAGACCCAGTACTTC
TRBJ2-3 | TRBD2 | TRBV29-1 | NA | CSVEPTSGSTDTQYF | TGCAGCGTTGAGCCGACTAGCGGAAGCACAGATACGCAGTATTTT
TRBJ1-4 | NA | TRBV5-1 | NA | CASSFGTATNEKLFF | TGCGCCAGCAGCTTCGGTACCGCAACTAATGAAAAACTGTTTTTT
TRBJ2-5 | NA | TRBV7-7 | NA | CASSLAGHLQETQYF | TGTGCCAGCAGCTTAGCGGGACACCTCCAAGAGACCCAGTACTTC
TRBJ2-7 | TRBD2 | TRBV13 | NA | CASSHNGLAAYEQYF | TGTGCCAGCAGCCACAACGGACTAGCCGCCTACGAGCAGTACTTC
TRBJ1-4 | NA | TRBV19 | few | CASSQQGFGEKLFF | TGTGCCAGTAGTCAACAGGGTTTTGGCGAAAAACTGTTTTTT
TRBJ2-2 | TRBD2 | TRBV6-4 | NA | CASSDASGGANTGELFF | TGTGCCAGCAGTGACGCTAGCGGGGGCGCGAACACCGGGGAGCTGTTTTTT
TRBJ2-7 | TRBD2 | TRBV7-9 | NA | CASSSVAGGKTYEQYF | TGTGCCAGCAGCTCCGTGGCGGGGGGCAAAACGTACGAGCAGTACTTC
TRBJ1-4 | NA | TRBV18 | NA | CASSPRQNYQEKLFF | TGTGCCAGCTCACCACGCCAGAACTATCAAGAAAAACTGTTTTTT
TRBJ2-7 | NA | TRBV30 | NA | CAWSVGPGDRYEQYF | TGTGCCTGGAGTGTTGGCCCGGGGGACCGCTACGAGCAGTACTTC
TRBJ2-7 | NA | TRBV7-2 | few | CASSFGGGHEQYF | TGTGCCAGCAGCTTTGGCGGGGGCCACGAGCAGTACTTC
TRBJ1-1 | TRBD1 | TRBV5-5 | NA | CASRVDRGTEAFF | TGTGCCAGCAGAGTGGACAGGGGCACTGAAGCTTTCTTT
TRBJ1-1 | NA | TRBV4-1 | NA | CASSGGGGDTEAFF | TGCGCCAGCAGCGGGGGAGGGGGGGACACTGAAGCTTTCTTT
TRBJ2-1 | TRBD2 | TRBV28 | NA | CASSSPGQGTSGSLSEQFF | TGTGCCAGCAGTTCCCCAGGGCAAGGGACTAGCGGGAGTCTAAGTGAGCAGTTCTTC
TRBJ2-7 | TRBD1 | TRBV28 | NA | CASSLRTGYYEQYF | TGTGCCAGCAGTTTACGGACAGGGTACTACGAGCAGTACTTC
TRBJ2-3 | NA | TRBV18 | NA | CASSPRSGSTDTQYF | TGTGCCAGCTCACCACGATCAGGCAGCACAGATACGCAGTATTTT
TRBJ2-7 | TRBD2 | TRBV4-1 | NA | CASSQAGTSGTVSYEQYF | TGCGCCAGCAGCCAAGCTGGGACTAGCGGGACCGTCTCCTACGAGCAGTACTTC
TRBJ1-4 | TRBD1 | TRBV28 | NA | CASSPGQSNEKLFF | TGTGCCAGCAGCCCGGGACAGAGTAATGAAAAACTGTTTTTT
TRBJ1-1 | NA | TRBV18 | NA | CASSPVSGNTEAFF | TGTGCCAGCTCACCAGTCTCAGGTAACACTGAAGCTTTCTTT
TRBJ2-7 | TRBD1 | TRBV27 | few | CASSPGTGDGYEQYF | TGTGCCAGCAGTCCCGGGACAGGGGATGGGTACGAGCAGTACTTC
TRBJ2-3 | TRBD2 | TRBV28 | NA | CASTRLAGVGTDTQYF | TGTGCCAGCACCCGACTAGCGGGAGTGGGCACAGATACGCAGTATTTT
TRBJ1-2 | NA | TRBV7-6 | once | CASSPDSNYGYTF | TGTGCCAGCAGCCCGGACAGTAACTATGGCTACACCTTC
TRBJ2-1 | NA | TRBV11-2 | NA | CASSTTRGDRSSYNEQFF | TGTGCCAGCAGCACTACTCGAGGTGACCGGAGCTCCTACAATGAGCAGTTCTTC
TRBJ1-2 | NA | TRBV10-2 | NA | CASSGEQVYGYTF | TGCGCCAGCAGTGGAGAACAGGTCTATGGCTACACCTTC
TRBJ2-1 | TRBD2 | TRBV10-1 | few | CASSEGIAGGHEQFF | TGCGCCAGCAGTGAAGGTATAGCGGGAGGGCATGAGCAGTTCTTC
TRBJ2-1 | NA | TRBV5-1 | NA | CASSLLGSYNEQFF | TGCGCCAGCAGCTTGTTAGGGAGCTACAATGAGCAGTTCTTC
TRBJ1-1 | NA | TRBV18 | NA | CASSALTGWNTEAFF | TGTGCCAGCTCCGCCTTGACAGGCTGGAACACTGAAGCTTTCTTT
TRBJ1-2 | TRBD1 | TRBV5-8 | NA | CASSATGTGRANYGYTF | TGTGCCAGCAGCGCCACCGGGACAGGAAGAGCTAACTATGGCTACACCTTC
TRBJ1-2 | TRBD1 | TRBV6-6 | NA | CASSYSRTGGGYGYTF | TGTGCCAGCAGTTACTCGAGGACAGGGGGCGGCTATGGCTACACCTTC
TRBJ2-7 | NA | TRBV19 | NA | CASSIDPGRSYEQYF | TGTGCCAGTAGTATAGATCCAGGCAGATCCTACGAGCAGTACTTC
TRBJ2-2 | TRBD2 | TRBV19 | NA | CASRLAGGPGGELFF | TGTGCCAGTAGACTAGCGGGAGGGCCGGGCGGGGAGCTGTTTTTT
TRBJ2-7 | NA | TRBV4-1 | few | CASSQPGINYEQYF | TGCGCCAGCAGCCAGCCGGGGATTAACTACGAGCAGTACTTC
TRBJ1-2 | TRBD1 | TRBV7-9 | few | CASNMGQGVISNYGYTF | TGTGCCAGCAACATGGGACAGGGTGTAATCTCTAACTATGGCTACACCTTC